These 5 T cell receptor beta chains came from one sample sequenced in a study of blood T cell repertoires in COVID-19. Sequenced by immunoSEQ multiplex PCR; TCRdb stores in-frame clones only, minus some. The table includes 380,000 or so clones, about 80% detected once. Sequenced material: peripheral blood. The origin of the receptors is a human donor with acute or convalescent COVID-19. The donor label of this sample is uncertain.

The chain is built from TRBV12-5 and TRBJ2-3; the D gene is possibly TRBD1 (5 bases). V lost 5 bases, J lost 0 bases, and 15 bases lay in between. CDR1 and CDR2 (germline): LGHNT, FRNRAP. The CDR3 extends over 16 amino acids. In nucleotides, the CDR3 is TGTGCTAGTGGTCAGAGATTGACAGTGAGCACAGATACGCAGTATTTT. Protein product: CASGQRLTVSTDTQYF.

V gene TRBV6-5 combines with J gene TRBJ1-3; D not certain. The CDR3 has 15 residues. Looked up from germline, CDR1 is MNHEY and CDR2 is SVGAGI. Trimming took 6 bases from V and 4 from J, leaving 16 bases between them. CDR3: CASSPGSNPGNTIYF. CDR3 DNA sequence: TGTGCCAGCAGCCCGGGATCCAACCCAGGAAACACCATATATTTT.

J is TRBJ2-5 and V is TRBV27; TRBD1 aligns across 9 bases. The CDR3 consists of 16 residues. Germline-derived CDR1 and CDR2 are MNHEY and SMNVEV (reference sequence). Trimming removed 6 bases from V and 5 bases from J; junction bases left unmatched: 13. The DNA of the CDR3 is TGTGCCAGCAGGAAATGGGGGGACAGGGCGAGGGAGACCCAGTACTTC. This sequence encodes CASRKWGDRARETQYF.

The gene calls are TRBV18 and TRBJ1-1; D is unresolved. Trimming left V 3 bases short and J 4 bases short, with 12 bases between. Germline V gene data show CDR1 as KGHSH and CDR2 as LQKENI. The CDR3 contains 14 residues. The CDR3 sequence: CASSPVRGGTEAFF. CDR3 coding DNA: TGTGCCAGCTCACCCGTCCGGGGAGGCACTGAAGCTTTCTTT.

This chain uses TRBV27 with TRBJ1-6; 7 positions agree with TRBD1. In germline, CDR1 is MNHEY, CDR2 SMNVEV (reference sequence). The V segment lost 6 bases and the J segment 14 bases; nucleotides outside the gene matches: 13. The CDR3 extends over 14 amino acids. The CDR3 sequence is CASRARQGVRALHF. In DNA, the CDR3 is TGTGCCAGCAGGGCCAGGCAGGGGGTTAGGGCCCTCCACTTT.